A selection of T cell receptor beta chains follows, all from one sample in a study of T-cell memory formation after mild COVID-19. MiXCR was run by TCRdb on the 5' RACE reads, yielding one entry per CDR3 protein. Of a few hundred thousand distinct CDR3 sequences in the sample, 15% to 20% were seen once. Material for sequencing was PBMCs or a T cell subset sorted from them (not recorded which). These receptor sequences come from a young man who had mild COVID-19 (a few samples of this study predate the infection). Cell type and time point are not known. The CDR3 runs from the conserved cysteine through the conserved F or W. A D gene is named only where the DNA matches it firmly. A clone size is listed for some rows: how often the clone was seen (once, few, many), or a class if it is expanded.

v_gene: TRBV4-2; abundance: few; d_gene: NA; j_gene: TRBJ1-6; CDR3aa: CASSQDVRGNSPLHF; CDR3nt: TGTGCCAGCAGCCAAGATGTTCGCGGGAATTCACCCCTCCACTTT
v_gene: TRBV4-1; abundance: few; d_gene: NA; j_gene: TRBJ1-2; CDR3aa: CASSRESGSGYTF; CDR3nt: TGCGCCAGCAGCCGGGAATCGGGGTCTGGCTACACCTTC
v_gene: TRBV6-2/TRBV6-3; abundance: few; d_gene: TRBD1; j_gene: TRBJ2-7; CDR3aa: CASSSRDRDPNEQYF; CDR3nt: TGTGCCAGCAGTTCCCGGGACAGGGATCCAAACGAGCAGTACTTC
v_gene: TRBV9; abundance: once; d_gene: NA; j_gene: TRBJ1-2; CDR3aa: CASSVGTPSNYGYTF; CDR3nt: TGTGCCAGCAGCGTGGGGACTCCCTCCAACTATGGCTACACCTTC
v_gene: TRBV12-3/TRBV12-4; abundance: NA; d_gene: TRBD1; j_gene: TRBJ1-4; CDR3aa: CASRARGRYLAEETNEKLFF; CDR3nt: TGTGCCAGCAGGGCCAGGGGGCGTTATTTGGCGGAGGAAACTAATGAAAAACTGTTTTTT
v_gene: TRBV13; abundance: few; d_gene: TRBD2; j_gene: TRBJ2-5; CDR3aa: CASSIGLAGYQETQYF; CDR3nt: TGTGCCAGCAGCATTGGACTAGCGGGGTATCAAGAGACCCAGTACTTC
v_gene: TRBV20-1; abundance: few; d_gene: NA; j_gene: TRBJ2-2; CDR3aa: CSARDGAAFNTGELFF; CDR3nt: TGCAGTGCCCGAGATGGGGCAGCGTTTAACACCGGGGAGCTGTTTTTT
v_gene: TRBV29-1; abundance: few; d_gene: NA; j_gene: TRBJ2-3; CDR3aa: CSGGPRDTQYF; CDR3nt: TGCAGCGGTGGCCCGAGAGATACGCAGTATTTT
v_gene: TRBV7-3; abundance: NA; d_gene: TRBD2; j_gene: TRBJ2-1; CDR3aa: CASSPDRLAEQFF; CDR3nt: TGTGCCAGCAGCCCCGACCGACTAGCGGAGCAGTTCTTC
v_gene: TRBV7-2; abundance: NA; d_gene: TRBD2; j_gene: TRBJ2-3; CDR3aa: CASSLDGGGTQYF; CDR3nt: TGTGCCAGCAGCTTAGACGGCGGGGGTACGCAGTATTTT
v_gene: TRBV29-1; abundance: few; d_gene: NA; j_gene: TRBJ1-4; CDR3aa: CSVNEQLNEKLFF; CDR3nt: TGCAGCGTTAATGAACAGCTGAATGAAAAACTGTTTTTT
v_gene: TRBV20-1; abundance: NA; d_gene: NA; j_gene: TRBJ1-1; CDR3aa: CSARSLAVNTEAFF; CDR3nt: TGCAGTGCTAGATCCCTAGCGGTGAACACTGAAGCTTTCTTT
v_gene: TRBV20-1; abundance: NA; d_gene: TRBD1; j_gene: TRBJ2-1; CDR3aa: CSARDNQGAWNERFF; CDR3nt: TGCAGTGCTAGAGATAACCAGGGGGCATGGAATGAGCGGTTCTTC
v_gene: TRBV20-1; abundance: NA; d_gene: NA; j_gene: TRBJ2-3; CDR3aa: CSAQGLRFTGSDTQYF; CDR3nt: TGCAGTGCTCAGGGGCTTCGCTTTACAGGGTCAGATACGCAGTATTTT
v_gene: TRBV4-2; abundance: few; d_gene: TRBD1; j_gene: TRBJ2-3; CDR3aa: CASSQRPGQFIDTQYF; CDR3nt: TGTGCCAGCAGCCAGAGACCGGGACAGTTCATAGATACGCAGTATTTT
v_gene: TRBV5-1; abundance: many; d_gene: TRBD2; j_gene: TRBJ2-3; CDR3aa: CASSSGLAGLTDTQYF; CDR3nt: TGCGCCAGCAGCTCGGGACTAGCGGGGCTCACAGATACGCAGTATTTT
v_gene: TRBV20-1; abundance: NA; d_gene: NA; j_gene: TRBJ1-1; CDR3aa: CSVMHPHGAEAFF; CDR3nt: TGCAGTGTCATGCACCCCCATGGGGCTGAAGCTTTCTTT
v_gene: TRBV27; abundance: few; d_gene: TRBD1; j_gene: TRBJ1-6; CDR3aa: CAIGRDRVSPLHF; CDR3nt: TGTGCCATCGGACGGGACAGGGTTTCACCCCTCCACTTT
v_gene: TRBV20-1; abundance: NA; d_gene: TRBD2; j_gene: TRBJ2-3; CDR3aa: CSARDPLAARDTQYF; CDR3nt: TGCAGTGCTAGAGATCCACTAGCGGCTCGGGATACGCAGTATTTT
v_gene: TRBV7-2; abundance: many; d_gene: TRBD2; j_gene: TRBJ2-5; CDR3aa: CASSLLAGGAGETQYF; CDR3nt: TGTGCCAGCAGCTTACTCGCGGGGGGGGCCGGAGAGACCCAGTACTTC
v_gene: TRBV12-3/TRBV12-4; abundance: NA; d_gene: TRBD2; j_gene: TRBJ2-3; CDR3aa: CASSLGSSGGDYTQYF; CDR3nt: TGTGCCAGCAGTTTAGGGTCTAGCGGGGGGGATTATACGCAGTATTTT
v_gene: TRBV6-5; abundance: NA; d_gene: NA; j_gene: TRBJ2-3; CDR3aa: CASSYDRGVGTQYF; CDR3nt: TGTGCCAGCAGTTACGATCGAGGTGTCGGTACGCAGTATTTT
v_gene: TRBV2; abundance: few; d_gene: NA; j_gene: TRBJ2-5; CDR3aa: CASSARGDQETQYF; CDR3nt: TGTGCCAGCAGCGCGAGGGGGGACCAAGAGACCCAGTACTTC
v_gene: TRBV7-8; abundance: NA; d_gene: TRBD1; j_gene: TRBJ2-7; CDR3aa: CASSTSRPGQGIYEQYF; CDR3nt: TGTGCCAGCAGCACGTCACGACCGGGACAGGGGATCTACGAGCAGTACTTC
v_gene: TRBV5-1; abundance: NA; d_gene: TRBD1; j_gene: TRBJ1-2; CDR3aa: CASSLAGQGNGYTF; CDR3nt: TGCGCCAGCAGCTTGGCGGGACAGGGGAATGGCTACACCTTC